The rows below give T cell receptor beta chains drawn from one sample of a study of beta chain features in type 1 diabetes. Clones were read by immunoSEQ multiplex PCR, and TCRdb kept only the in-frame ones, dropping some. Among about 260,000 clones, about 63% were seen once, and the ten largest hold approximately 0.053%. Sequencing input: naive CD4+ T cells from blood. The receptors stem from a man between 25 and 39 years old in good health. Both conserved end residues are part of each CDR3. D genes are given only for firm matches. Where a row states a size, it is once, few, many or the class of an expanded clone; other rows omit it.

v_call	clone_size	d_call	j_call	cdr3_aa	cdr3_nt
TRBV30	NA	TRBD2	TRBJ2-1	CAWSRGGSKAEQFF	TGTGCCTGGAGTAGAGGCGGGAGTAAAGCCGAGCAGTTCTTC
TRBV7-9	NA	TRBD1	TRBJ2-3	CASSHRQGADTQYF	TGTGCCAGCAGCCACCGACAGGGGGCAGATACGCAGTATTTT
TRBV29-1	NA	TRBD2	TRBJ2-1	CSLGTSGSYNEQFF	TGCAGCCTTGGGACTAGCGGGAGCTACAATGAGCAGTTCTTC
TRBV7-2	NA	NA	TRBJ2-7	CASSWTVTYEQYF	TGTGCCAGCAGCTGGACAGTAACCTACGAGCAGTACTTC
TRBV30	NA	NA	TRBJ2-2	CAWRVPELNTGELFF	TGTGCCTGGAGAGTGCCTGAACTGAACACCGGGGAGCTGTTTTTT
TRBV20-1	NA	NA	TRBJ1-2	CSASLVYGYTF	TGCAGTGCTAGTCTCGTTTATGGCTACACCTTC
TRBV11-2	NA	TRBD1	TRBJ2-7	CASSSNRGVGEQYF	TGTGCCAGCAGCTCCAACAGGGGAGTGGGCGAGCAGTACTTC
TRBV7-2	NA	NA	TRBJ2-7	CASSLVAESYEQYF	TGTGCCAGCAGCTTAGTAGCGGAGTCCTACGAGCAGTACTTC
TRBV29-1	NA	TRBD1	TRBJ2-7	CSVGGRSSYEQYF	TGCAGCGTAGGGGGCCGGAGCTCCTACGAGCAGTACTTC
TRBV18	NA	NA	TRBJ2-7	CASSSEGPFREQYF	TGTGCCAGCTCGTCCGAGGGACCGTTTCGGGAGCAGTACTTC
TRBV29-1	few	NA	TRBJ1-1	CSVSRGTEAFF	TGCAGCGTTTCCCGCGGCACTGAAGCTTTCTTT
TRBV15	NA	TRBD1	TRBJ2-1	CATSRYGDGTVKGNEQFF	TGTGCCACCAGCAGATACGGCGACGGGACAGTCAAGGGCAATGAGCAGTTCTTC
TRBV30	NA	NA	TRBJ1-2	CAWTKTIYGYTF	TGTGCCTGGACGAAAACGATCTATGGCTACACCTTC
TRBV20-1	NA	NA	TRBJ2-1	CSAADGNEQFF	TGCAGTGCTGCTGACGGCAATGAGCAGTTCTTC
TRBV13	NA	NA	TRBJ2-1	CASSQRWPKGYNEQFF	TGTGCCAGCAGCCAAAGGTGGCCGAAGGGGTACAATGAGCAGTTCTTC
TRBV7-2	NA	TRBD2	TRBJ2-3	CASSSRDYIPGTGTQYF	TGTGCCAGCAGCTCACGGGACTACATCCCCGGCACGGGTACGCAGTATTTT
TRBV9	NA	NA	TRBJ2-6	CASSVLGAPSGANVLTF	TGTGCCAGCAGCGTATTGGGGGCCCCCTCTGGGGCCAACGTCCTGACTTTC
TRBV15	few	NA	TRBJ2-3	CATSRGYQSADTQYF	TGTGCCACCAGCAGAGGCTATCAGAGCGCAGATACGCAGTATTTT
TRBV30	few	TRBD1	TRBJ1-2	CAYSPTGQYYGYTF	TGTGCCTACTCACCAACGGGACAGTACTATGGCTACACCTTC
TRBV11-2	NA	NA	TRBJ1-1	CASRLIRENTEAFF	TGTGCCAGCAGATTAATTCGGGAGAACACTGAAGCTTTCTTT
TRBV30	NA	TRBD1	TRBJ2-1	CAFLGQVYNEQFF	TGTGCCTTCCTCGGACAGGTATACAATGAGCAGTTCTTC
TRBV30	NA	NA	TRBJ1-2	CAWSTGLNYGYTF	TGTGCCTGGAGTACGGGATTAAACTATGGCTACACCTTC
TRBV11-2	NA	TRBD2	TRBJ2-1	CASSYRTSGGYNEQFF	TGTGCCAGCAGCTACAGGACTAGCGGGGGATACAATGAGCAGTTCTTC
TRBV20-1	NA	NA	TRBJ2-5	CSAQGQETQYF	TGCAGTGCGCAGGGGCAAGAGACCCAGTACTTC
TRBV6-5	NA	TRBD1	TRBJ2-7	CASSYGPRQGSYEQYF	TGTGCCAGCAGTTACGGCCCTCGACAGGGCTCCTACGAGCAGTACTTC
TRBV20-1	NA	NA	TRBJ1-5	CSAGRDQPQHF	TGCAGTGCTGGGAGGGATCAGCCCCAGCATTTT
TRBV10-3	NA	NA	TRBJ2-1	CAIRPEVGDEQFF	TGTGCCATCCGCCCGGAAGTAGGGGATGAGCAGTTCTTC
TRBV7-9	NA	TRBD1	TRBJ2-5	CASSLWGQGQRETQYF	TGTGCCAGCAGCTTATGGGGACAGGGCCAGCGGGAGACCCAGTACTTC
TRBV9	NA	TRBD2	TRBJ2-6	CASSVDLAGHSGANVLTF	TGTGCCAGCAGCGTAGATCTAGCGGGGCACTCTGGGGCCAACGTCCTGACTTTC
TRBV15	NA	TRBD2	TRBJ2-7	CATSTGLAGRSYEQYF	TGTGCCACCAGCACAGGACTAGCGGGGAGATCCTACGAGCAGTACTTC
TRBV28	few	NA	TRBJ2-5	CASSWKGVQETQYF	TGTGCCAGCAGTTGGAAAGGCGTACAAGAGACCCAGTACTTC
TRBV7-8	NA	NA	TRBJ2-1	CASTPRVEQFF	TGTGCCAGCACCCCGCGGGTTGAGCAGTTCTTC
TRBV29-1	NA	NA	TRBJ2-7	CSVSEGSYEQYF	TGCAGCGTTTCTGAGGGCTCCTACGAGCAGTACTTC
TRBV7-2	NA	TRBD2	TRBJ2-7	CASSLAPLAGAYYEQYF	TGTGCCAGCAGCTTAGCGCCACTAGCGGGGGCTTACTACGAGCAGTACTTC